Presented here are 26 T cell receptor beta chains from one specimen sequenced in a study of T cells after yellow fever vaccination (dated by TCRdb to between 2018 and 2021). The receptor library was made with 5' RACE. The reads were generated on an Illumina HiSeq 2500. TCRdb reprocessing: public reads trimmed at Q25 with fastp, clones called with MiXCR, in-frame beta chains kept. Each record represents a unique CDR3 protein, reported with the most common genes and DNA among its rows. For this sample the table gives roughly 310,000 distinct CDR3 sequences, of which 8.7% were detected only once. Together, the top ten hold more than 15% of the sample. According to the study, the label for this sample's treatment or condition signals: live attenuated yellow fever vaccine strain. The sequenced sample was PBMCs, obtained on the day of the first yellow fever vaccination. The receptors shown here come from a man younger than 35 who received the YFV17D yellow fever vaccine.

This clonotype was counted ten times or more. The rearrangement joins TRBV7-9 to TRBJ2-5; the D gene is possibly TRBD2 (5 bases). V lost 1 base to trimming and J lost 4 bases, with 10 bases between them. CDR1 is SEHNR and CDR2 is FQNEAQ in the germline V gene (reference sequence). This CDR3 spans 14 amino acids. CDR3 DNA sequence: TGTGCCAGCAGCTTAGGAGGGTTCCCAGAGACCCAGTACTTC. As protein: CASSLGGFPETQYF. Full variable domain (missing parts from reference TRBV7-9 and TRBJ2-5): DTGVSQNPRHKITKRGQNVTFRCDPISEHNRLYWYRQTLGQGPEFLTYFQNEAQLEKSRLLSDRFSAERPKGSFSTLEIQRTEQGDSAMYLCASSLGGFPETQYFGPGTRLLVL.

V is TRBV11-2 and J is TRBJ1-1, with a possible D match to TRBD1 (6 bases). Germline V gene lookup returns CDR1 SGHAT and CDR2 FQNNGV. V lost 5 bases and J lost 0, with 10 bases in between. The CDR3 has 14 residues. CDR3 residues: CASSKQGMNTEAFF. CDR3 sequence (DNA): TGTGCCAGCAGCAAACAGGGAATGAACACTGAAGCTTTCTTT.

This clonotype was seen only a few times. CDR3 region: CASSFIAAGGEDTQYF. CDR3 bases: TGTGCCAGCAGTTTTATAGCGGCGGGGGGCGAAGATACGCAGTATTTT. The genes are TRBV28 and TRBJ2-3, with 8 bases identical to TRBD2. Germline V gene lookup returns CDR1 MDHEN and CDR2 SYDVKM. Trimming removed 3 bases from V and 5 bases from J; junction bases left unmatched: 10. The CDR3 consists of 16 residues.

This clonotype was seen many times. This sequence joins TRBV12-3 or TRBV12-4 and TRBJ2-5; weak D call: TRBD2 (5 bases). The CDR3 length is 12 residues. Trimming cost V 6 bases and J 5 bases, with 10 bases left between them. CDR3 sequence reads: CASRLGGETQYF. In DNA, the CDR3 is TGTGCCAGCAGGCTAGGCGGGGAGACCCAGTACTTC.

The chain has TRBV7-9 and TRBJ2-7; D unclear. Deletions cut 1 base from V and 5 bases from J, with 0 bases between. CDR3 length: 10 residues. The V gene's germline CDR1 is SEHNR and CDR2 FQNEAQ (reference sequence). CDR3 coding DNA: TGTGCCAGCAGCTTAGACGAGCAGTACTTC. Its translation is CASSLDEQYF.

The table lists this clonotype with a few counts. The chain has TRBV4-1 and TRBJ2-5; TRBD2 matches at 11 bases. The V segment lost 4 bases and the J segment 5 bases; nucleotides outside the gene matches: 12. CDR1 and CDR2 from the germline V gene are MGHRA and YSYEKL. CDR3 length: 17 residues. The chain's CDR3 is CASSLASSGGMRETQYF. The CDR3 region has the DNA TGCGCCAGCAGCCTTGCTTCTAGCGGGGGGATGAGGGAGACCCAGTACTTC.

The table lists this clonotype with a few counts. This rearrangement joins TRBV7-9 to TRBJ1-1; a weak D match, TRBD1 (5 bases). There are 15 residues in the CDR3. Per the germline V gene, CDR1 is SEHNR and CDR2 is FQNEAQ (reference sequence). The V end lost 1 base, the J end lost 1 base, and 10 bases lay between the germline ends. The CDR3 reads CASSLVGGWNTEAFF. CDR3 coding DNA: TGTGCCAGCAGCTTAGTTGGGGGGTGGAACACTGAAGCTTTCTTT.

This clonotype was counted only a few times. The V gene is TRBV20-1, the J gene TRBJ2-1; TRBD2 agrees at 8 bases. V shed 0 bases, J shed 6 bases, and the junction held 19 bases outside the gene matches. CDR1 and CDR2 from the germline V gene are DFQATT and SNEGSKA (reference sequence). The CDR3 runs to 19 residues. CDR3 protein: CSARDSGSGGGRLTNEQFF. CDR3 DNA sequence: TGCAGTGCTAGAGATAGCGGATCTGGCGGGGGGCGCCTAACCAATGAGCAGTTCTTC.

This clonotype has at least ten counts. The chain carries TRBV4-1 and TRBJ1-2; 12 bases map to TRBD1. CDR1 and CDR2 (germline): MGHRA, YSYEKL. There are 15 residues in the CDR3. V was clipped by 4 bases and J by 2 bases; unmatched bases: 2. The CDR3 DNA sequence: TGCGCCAGCAGCCTGGGACAGGGGGCCAACTATGGCTACACCTTC. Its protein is CASSLGQGANYGYTF.

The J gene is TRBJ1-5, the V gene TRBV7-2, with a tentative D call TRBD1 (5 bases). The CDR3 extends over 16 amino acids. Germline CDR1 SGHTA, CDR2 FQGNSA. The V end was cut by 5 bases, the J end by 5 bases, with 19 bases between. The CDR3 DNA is TGTGCCAGCAGCCCCGTCCCAGGGAACATCTATCAGCCCCAGCATTTT. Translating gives CASSPVPGNIYQPQHF.

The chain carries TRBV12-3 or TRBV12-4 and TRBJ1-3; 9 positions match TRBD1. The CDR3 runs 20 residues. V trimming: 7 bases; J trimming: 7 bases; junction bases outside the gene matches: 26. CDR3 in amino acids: CASTPKRDRDFLSRRNTIYF. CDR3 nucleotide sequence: TGTGCCAGCACCCCGAAGAGGGACAGGGATTTTTTGAGTAGGCGGAACACCATATATTTT.

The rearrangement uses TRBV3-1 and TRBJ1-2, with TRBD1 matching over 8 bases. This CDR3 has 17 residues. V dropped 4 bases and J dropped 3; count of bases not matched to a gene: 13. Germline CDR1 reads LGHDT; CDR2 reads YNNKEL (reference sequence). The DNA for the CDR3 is TGTGCCAGCAGCCCTCAACCATACAGGGGGGACTACTATGGCTACACCTTC. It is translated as CASSPQPYRGDYYGYTF. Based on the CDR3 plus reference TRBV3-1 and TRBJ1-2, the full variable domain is DTAVSQTPKYLVTQMGNDKSIKCEQNLGHDTMYWYKQDSKKFLKIMFSYNNKELIINETVPNRFSPKSPDKAHLNLHINSLELGDSAVYFCASSPQPYRGDYYGYTFGSGTRLTVV.

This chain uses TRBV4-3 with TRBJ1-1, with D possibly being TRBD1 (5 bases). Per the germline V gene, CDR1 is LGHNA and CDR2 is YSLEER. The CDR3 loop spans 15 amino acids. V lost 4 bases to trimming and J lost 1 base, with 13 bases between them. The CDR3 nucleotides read TGCGCCAGCAGCCCCGCCGGGACGGCGAACACTGAAGCTTTCTTT. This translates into CASSPAGTANTEAFF.

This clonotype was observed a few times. The CDR3 region is CAIFRRRINSPLHF. The CDR3 DNA reads TGTGCCATCTTTAGACGGCGGATTAATTCACCCCTCCACTTT. The rearrangement links TRBV10-3 to TRBJ1-6, with no clear D. V dropped 8 bases and J dropped 6 bases, with 14 bases sitting between them. Germline lookup yields CDR1 ENHRY and CDR2 SYGVKD. This CDR3 has 14 residues.

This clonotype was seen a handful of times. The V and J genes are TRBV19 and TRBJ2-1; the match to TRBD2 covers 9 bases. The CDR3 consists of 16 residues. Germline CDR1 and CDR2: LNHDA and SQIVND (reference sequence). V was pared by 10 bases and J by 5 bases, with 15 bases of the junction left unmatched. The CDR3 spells CATANSGGFNNNEQFF. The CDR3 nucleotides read TGTGCCACCGCAAACAGCGGGGGGTTTAATAACAATGAGCAGTTCTTC.

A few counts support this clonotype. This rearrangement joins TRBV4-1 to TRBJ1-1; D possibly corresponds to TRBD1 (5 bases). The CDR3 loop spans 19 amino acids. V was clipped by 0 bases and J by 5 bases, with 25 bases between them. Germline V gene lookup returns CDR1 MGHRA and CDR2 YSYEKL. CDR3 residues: CASSQESSWGPAGRTEAFF. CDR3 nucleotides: TGCGCCAGCAGCCAAGAGTCGAGTTGGGGCCCCGCGGGGCGGACTGAAGCTTTCTTT.

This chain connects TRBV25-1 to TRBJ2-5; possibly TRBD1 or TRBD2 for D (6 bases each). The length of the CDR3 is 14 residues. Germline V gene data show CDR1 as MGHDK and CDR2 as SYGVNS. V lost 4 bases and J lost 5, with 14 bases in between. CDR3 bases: TGTGCCAGCAGTGTTTGGGGGGCCTGGGAGACCCAGTACTTC. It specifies CASSVWGAWETQYF.

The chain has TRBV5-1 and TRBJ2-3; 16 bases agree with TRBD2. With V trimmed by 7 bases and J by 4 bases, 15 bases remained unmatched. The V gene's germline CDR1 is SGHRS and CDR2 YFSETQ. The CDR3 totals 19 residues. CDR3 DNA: TGCGCCAGCTACCTTTCCGGGACTAGCGGGGGGGCGAGATCAGATACGCAGTATTTT. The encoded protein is CASYLSGTSGGARSDTQYF.

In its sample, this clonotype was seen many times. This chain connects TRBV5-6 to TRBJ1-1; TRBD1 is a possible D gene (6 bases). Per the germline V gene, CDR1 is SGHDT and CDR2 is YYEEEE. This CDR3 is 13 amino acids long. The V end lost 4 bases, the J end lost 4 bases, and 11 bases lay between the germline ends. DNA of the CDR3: TGTGCCAGCAGCAACAGGGTTTTCACTGAAGCTTTCTTT. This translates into CASSNRVFTEAFF.

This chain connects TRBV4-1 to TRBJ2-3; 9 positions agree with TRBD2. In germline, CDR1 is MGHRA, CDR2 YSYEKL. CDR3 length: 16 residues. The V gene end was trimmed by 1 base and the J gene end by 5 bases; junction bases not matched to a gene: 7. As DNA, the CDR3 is TGCGCCAGCAGCCAAGGGGCGGGGGGGGGACTAGATACGCAGTATTTT. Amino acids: CASSQGAGGGLDTQYF.

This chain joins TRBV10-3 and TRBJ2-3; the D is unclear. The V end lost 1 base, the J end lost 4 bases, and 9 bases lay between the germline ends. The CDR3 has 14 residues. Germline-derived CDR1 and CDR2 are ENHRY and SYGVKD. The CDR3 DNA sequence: TGTGCCATCAGTGAGTTGGGTCGGGCAGATACGCAGTATTTT. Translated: CAISELGRADTQYF.

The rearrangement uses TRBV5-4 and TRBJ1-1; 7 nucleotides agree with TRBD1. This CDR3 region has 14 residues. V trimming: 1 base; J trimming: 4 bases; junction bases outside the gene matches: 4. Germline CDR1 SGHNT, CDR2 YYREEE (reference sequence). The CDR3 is CASSLTGAGTEAFF. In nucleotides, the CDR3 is TGTGCCAGCAGCTTGACAGGGGCAGGCACTGAAGCTTTCTTT.

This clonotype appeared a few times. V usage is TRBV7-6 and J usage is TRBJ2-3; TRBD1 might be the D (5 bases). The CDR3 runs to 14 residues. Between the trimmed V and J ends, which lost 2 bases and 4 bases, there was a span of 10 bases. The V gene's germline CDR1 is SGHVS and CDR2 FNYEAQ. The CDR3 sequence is CASSLRPQADTQYF. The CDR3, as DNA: TGTGCCAGCAGCTTAAGACCACAGGCAGATACGCAGTATTTT.

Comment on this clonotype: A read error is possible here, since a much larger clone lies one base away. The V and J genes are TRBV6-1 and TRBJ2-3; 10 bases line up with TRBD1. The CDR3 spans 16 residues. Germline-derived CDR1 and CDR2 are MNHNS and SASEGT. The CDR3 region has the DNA TGTGCCAGCAGTAAACAGCCGGGACAGGGGTCAGATACGAAGTATTTT. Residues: CASSKQPGQGSDTKYF.

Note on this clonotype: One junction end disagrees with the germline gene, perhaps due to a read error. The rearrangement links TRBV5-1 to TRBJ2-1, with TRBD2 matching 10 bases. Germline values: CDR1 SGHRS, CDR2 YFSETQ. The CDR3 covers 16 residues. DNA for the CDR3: TGCTCCAGCAGCCGGATAACTAGCGGGGATACGGATGAGCAGTTCTTC. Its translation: CSSSRITSGDTDEQFF. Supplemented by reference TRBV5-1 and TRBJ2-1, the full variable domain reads KAGVTQTPRYLIKTRGQQVTLSCSPISGHRSVSWYQQTPGQGLQFLFEYFSETQRNKGNFPGRFSGRQFSNSRSEMNVSTLELGDSALYLCSSSRITSGDTDEQFFGPGTRLTVL.

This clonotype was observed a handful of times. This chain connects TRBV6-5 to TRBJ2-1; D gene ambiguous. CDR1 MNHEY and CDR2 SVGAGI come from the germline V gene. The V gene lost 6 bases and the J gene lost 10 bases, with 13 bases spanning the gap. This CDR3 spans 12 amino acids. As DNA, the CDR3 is TGTGCCAGCAGCCACCGACTCAGGGAGCAGTTCTTC. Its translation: CASSHRLREQFF.